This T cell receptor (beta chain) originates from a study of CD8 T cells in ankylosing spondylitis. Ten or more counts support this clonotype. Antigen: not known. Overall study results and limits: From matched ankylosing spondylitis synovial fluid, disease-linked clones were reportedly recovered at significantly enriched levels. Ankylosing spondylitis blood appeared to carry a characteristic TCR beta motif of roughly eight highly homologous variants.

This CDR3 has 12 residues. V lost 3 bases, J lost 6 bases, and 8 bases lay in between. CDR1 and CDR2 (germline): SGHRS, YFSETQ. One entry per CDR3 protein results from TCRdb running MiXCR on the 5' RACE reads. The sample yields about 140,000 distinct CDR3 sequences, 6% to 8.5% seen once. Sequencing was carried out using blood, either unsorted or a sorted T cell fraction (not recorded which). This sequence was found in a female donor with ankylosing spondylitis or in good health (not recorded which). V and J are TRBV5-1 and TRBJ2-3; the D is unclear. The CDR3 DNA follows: TGCGCCAGCAGCTACGAATTGGATACGCAGTATTTT. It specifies CASSYELDTQYF.